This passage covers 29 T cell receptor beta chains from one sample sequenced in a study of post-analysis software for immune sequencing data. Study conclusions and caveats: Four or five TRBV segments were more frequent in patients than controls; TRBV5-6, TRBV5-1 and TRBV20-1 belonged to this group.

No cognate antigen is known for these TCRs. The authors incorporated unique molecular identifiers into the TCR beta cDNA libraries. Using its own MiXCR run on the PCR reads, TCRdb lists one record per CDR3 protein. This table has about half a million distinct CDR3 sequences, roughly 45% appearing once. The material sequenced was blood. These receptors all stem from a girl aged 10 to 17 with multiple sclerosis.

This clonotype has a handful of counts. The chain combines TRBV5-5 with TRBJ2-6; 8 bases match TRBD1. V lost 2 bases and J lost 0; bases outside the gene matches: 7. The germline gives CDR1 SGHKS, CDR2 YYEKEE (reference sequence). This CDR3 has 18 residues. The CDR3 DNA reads TGTGCCAGCAGCTTCTCCTCAGGGGGCTTCTCTGGGGCCAACGTCCTGACTTTC. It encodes CASSFSSGGFSGANVLTF.

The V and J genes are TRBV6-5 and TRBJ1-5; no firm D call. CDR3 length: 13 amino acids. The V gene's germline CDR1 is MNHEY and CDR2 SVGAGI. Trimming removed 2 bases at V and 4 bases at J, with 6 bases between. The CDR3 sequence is CASSYAPNQPQHF. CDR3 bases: TGTGCCAGCAGTTACGCCCCTAATCAGCCCCAGCATTTT.

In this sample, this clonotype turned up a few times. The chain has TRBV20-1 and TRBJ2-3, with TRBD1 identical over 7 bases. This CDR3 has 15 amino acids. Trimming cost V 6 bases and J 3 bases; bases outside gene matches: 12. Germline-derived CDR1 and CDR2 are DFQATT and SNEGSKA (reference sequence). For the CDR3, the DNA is TGCAGTGCCGAGCCTAAGAACAGGGGAACAGATACGCAGTATTTT. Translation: CSAEPKNRGTDTQYF.

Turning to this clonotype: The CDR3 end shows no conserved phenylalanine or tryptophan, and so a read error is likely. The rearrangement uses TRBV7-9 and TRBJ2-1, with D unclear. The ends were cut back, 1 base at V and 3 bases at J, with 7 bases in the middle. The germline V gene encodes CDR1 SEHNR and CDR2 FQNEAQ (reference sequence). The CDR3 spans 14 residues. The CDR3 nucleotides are TGTGCCAGCAGCTTAGGACTGAGCTACAATGAGCAGTTCTGC. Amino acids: CASSLGLSYNEQFC.

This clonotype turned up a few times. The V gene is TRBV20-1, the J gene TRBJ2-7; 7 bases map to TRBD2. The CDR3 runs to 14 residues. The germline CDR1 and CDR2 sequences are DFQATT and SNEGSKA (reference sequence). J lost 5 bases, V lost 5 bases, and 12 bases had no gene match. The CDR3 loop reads CSARPGGRMDEQYF. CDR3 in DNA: TGCAGTGCTCGCCCTGGCGGGAGAATGGACGAGCAGTACTTC.

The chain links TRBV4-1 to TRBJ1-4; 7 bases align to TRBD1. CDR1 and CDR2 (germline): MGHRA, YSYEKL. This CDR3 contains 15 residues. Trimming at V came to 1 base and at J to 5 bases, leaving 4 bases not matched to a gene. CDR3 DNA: TGCGCCAGCAGCCAAGTAACAGGGGACAATGAAAAACTGTTTTTT. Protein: CASSQVTGDNEKLFF.

CDR3 amino acids: CASSQDYRGGIQYF. DNA for the CDR3: TGCGCCAGCAGCCAAGATTACAGGGGCGGCATTCAGTACTTC. V gene TRBV4-1 combines with J gene TRBJ2-4; 7 nucleotides line up with TRBD1. Germline lookup yields CDR1 MGHRA and CDR2 YSYEKL. The CDR3 length is 14 residues. The V gene end was trimmed by 0 bases and the J gene end by 9 bases; junction bases not matched to a gene: 5.

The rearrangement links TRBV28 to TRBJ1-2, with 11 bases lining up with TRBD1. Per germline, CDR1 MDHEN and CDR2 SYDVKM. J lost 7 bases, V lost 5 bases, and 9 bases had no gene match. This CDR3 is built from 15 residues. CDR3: CASSQTGTGGFGYTF. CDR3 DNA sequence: TGTGCCAGCAGTCAGACCGGGACAGGGGGGTTTGGCTACACCTTC.

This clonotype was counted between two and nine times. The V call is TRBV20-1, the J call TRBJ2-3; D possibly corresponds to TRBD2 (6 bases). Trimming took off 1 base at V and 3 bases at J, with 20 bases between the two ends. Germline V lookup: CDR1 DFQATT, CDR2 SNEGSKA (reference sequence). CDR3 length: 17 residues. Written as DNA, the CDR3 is TGCAGTGCTAGAGGGGGAGGCCGAGACAGCCGTACAGATACGCAGTATTTT. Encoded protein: CSARGGGRDSRTDTQYF.

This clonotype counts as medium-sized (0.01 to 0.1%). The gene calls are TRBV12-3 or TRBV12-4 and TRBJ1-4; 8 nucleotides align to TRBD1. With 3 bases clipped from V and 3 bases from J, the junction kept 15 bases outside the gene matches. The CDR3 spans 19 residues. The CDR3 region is CASSFRQGLVLPSNEKLFF. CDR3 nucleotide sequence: TGTGCCAGCAGTTTCCGACAGGGGCTTGTGCTACCATCTAATGAAAAACTGTTTTTT.

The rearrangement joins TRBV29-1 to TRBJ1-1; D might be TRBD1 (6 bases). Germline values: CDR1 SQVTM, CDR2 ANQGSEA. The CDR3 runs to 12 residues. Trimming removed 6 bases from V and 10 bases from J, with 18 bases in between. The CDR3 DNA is TGCAGCGTCTCCACAGGGATTCGTGGAGCTTTCTTT. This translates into CSVSTGIRGAFF.

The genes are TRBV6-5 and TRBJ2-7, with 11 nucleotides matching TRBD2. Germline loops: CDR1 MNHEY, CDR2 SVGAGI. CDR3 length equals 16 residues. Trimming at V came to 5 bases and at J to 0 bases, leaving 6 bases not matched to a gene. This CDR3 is CASSPTSGSYSYEQYF. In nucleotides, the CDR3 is TGTGCCAGCAGTCCTACTAGCGGGAGTTACTCCTACGAGCAGTACTTC.

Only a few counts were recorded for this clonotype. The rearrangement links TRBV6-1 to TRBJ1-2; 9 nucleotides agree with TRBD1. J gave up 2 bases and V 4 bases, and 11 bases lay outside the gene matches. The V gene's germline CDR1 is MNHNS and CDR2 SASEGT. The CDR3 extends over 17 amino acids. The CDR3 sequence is CASSGPRDRVSNYGYTF. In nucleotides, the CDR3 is TGTGCCAGCAGTGGTCCCCGGGACAGGGTTTCGAACTATGGCTACACCTTC.

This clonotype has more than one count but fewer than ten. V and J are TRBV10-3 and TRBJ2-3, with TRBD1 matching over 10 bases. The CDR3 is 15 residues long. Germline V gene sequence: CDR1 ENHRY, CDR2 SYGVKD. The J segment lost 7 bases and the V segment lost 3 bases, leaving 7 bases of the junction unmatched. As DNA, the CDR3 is TGTGCCATCAGTGATTGGACAGGGGGGCAGCATACGCAGTATTTT. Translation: CAISDWTGGQHTQYF.

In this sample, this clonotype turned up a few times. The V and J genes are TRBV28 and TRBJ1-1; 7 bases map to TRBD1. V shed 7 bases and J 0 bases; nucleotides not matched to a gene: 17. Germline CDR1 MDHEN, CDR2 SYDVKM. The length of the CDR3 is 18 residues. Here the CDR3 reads CASTQGGFGRSMNTEAFF. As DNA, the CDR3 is TGTGCCAGCACCCAGGGGGGGTTCGGTCGCTCGATGAACACTGAAGCTTTCTTT.

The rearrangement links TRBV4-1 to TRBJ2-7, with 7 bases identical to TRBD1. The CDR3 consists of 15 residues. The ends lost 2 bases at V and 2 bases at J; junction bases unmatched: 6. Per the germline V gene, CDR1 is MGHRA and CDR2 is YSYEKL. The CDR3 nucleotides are TGCGCCAGCAGCCAATCTAGTACAGGGGCCTACGAGCAGTACTTC. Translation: CASSQSSTGAYEQYF.

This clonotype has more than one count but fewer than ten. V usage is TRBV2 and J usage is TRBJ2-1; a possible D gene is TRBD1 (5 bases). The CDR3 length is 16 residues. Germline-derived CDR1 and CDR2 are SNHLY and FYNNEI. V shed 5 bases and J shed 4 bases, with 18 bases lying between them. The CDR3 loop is CASSQTEAGAYNEQFF. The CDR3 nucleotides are TGTGCCAGCAGTCAGACAGAGGCCGGTGCATACAATGAGCAGTTCTTC.

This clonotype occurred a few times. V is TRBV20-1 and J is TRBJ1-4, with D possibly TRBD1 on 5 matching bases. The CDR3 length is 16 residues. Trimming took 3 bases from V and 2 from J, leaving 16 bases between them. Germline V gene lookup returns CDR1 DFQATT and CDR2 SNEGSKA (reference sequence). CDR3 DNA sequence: TGCAGTGCTAGGGCCATCCAAGGGGTCACTAATGAAAAACTGTTTTTT. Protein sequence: CSARAIQGVTNEKLFF.

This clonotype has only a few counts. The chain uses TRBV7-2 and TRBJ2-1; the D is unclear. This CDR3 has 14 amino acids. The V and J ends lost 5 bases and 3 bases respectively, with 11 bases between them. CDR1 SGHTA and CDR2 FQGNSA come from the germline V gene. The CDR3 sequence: CASSIGSSYNEQFF. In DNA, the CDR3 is TGTGCCAGCAGCATAGGATCAAGCTACAATGAGCAGTTCTTC.

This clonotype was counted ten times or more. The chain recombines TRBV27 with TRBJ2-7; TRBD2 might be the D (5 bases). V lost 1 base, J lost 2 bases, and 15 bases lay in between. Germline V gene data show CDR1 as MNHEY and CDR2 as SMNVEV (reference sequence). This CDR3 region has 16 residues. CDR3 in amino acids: CASSLLGEGKTYEQYF. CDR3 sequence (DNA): TGTGCCAGCAGTTTATTGGGAGAAGGGAAAACCTACGAGCAGTACTTC.

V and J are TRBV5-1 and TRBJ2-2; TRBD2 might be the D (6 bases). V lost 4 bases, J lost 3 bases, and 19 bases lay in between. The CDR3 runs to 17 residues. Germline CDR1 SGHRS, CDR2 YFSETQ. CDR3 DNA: TGCGCCAGCAGCAGCGGTTATGGGGGGAAATACACCGGGGAGCTGTTTTTT. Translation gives CASSSGYGGKYTGELFF.

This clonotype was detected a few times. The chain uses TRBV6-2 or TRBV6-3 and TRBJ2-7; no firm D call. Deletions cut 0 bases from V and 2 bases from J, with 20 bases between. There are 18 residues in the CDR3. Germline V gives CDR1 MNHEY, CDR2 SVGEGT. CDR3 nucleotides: TGTGCCAGCAGTTACTCGATCACTACCCGAACCCCCACCTACGAGCAGTACTTC. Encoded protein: CASSYSITTRTPTYEQYF.

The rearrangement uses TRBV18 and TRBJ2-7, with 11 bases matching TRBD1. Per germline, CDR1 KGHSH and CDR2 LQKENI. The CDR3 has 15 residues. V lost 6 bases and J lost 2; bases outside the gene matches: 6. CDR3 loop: CASSQGQGVAYEQYF. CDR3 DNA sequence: TGTGCCAGCTCTCAGGGACAGGGGGTCGCCTACGAGCAGTACTTC.

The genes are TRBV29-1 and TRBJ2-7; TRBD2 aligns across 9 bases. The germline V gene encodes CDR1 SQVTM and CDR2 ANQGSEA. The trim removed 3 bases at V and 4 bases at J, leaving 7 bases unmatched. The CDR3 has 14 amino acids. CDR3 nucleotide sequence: TGCAGCGTTGAGCGGCGGGAGGGGGAATACGAGCAGTACTTC. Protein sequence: CSVERREGEYEQYF.

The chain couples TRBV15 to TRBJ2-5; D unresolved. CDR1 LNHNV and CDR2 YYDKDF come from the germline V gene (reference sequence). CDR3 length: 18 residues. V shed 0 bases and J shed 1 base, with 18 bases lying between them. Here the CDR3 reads CATSRDLGNSYSQETQYF. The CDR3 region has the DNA TGTGCCACCAGCAGAGATCTTGGGAACAGCTATAGCCAAGAGACCCAGTACTTC.

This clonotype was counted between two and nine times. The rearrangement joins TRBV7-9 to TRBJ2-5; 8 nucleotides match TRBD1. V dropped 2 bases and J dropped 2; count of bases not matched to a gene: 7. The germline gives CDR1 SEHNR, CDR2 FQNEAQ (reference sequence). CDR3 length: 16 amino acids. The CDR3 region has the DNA TGTGCCAGCAGCTTACGTCCGGGACAGGCGCAAGAGACCCAGTACTTC. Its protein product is CASSLRPGQAQETQYF.

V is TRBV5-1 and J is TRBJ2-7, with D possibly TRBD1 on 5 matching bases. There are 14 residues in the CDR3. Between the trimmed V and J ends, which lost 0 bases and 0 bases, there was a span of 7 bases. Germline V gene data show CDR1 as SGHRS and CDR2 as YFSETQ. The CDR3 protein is CASSLVQASYEQYF. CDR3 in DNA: TGCGCCAGCAGCTTGGTACAGGCCTCCTACGAGCAGTACTTC.

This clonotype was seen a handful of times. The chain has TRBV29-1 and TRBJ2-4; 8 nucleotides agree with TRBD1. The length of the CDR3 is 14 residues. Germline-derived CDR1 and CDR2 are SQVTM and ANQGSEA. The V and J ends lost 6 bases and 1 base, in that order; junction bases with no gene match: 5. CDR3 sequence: CSVPDRVAKNIQYF. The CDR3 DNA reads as TGCAGCGTCCCGGACAGGGTGGCCAAAAACATTCAGTACTTC.

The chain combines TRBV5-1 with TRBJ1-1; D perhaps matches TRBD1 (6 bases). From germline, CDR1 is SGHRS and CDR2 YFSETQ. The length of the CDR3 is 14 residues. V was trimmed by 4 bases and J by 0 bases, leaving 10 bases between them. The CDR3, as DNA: TGCGCCAGCAGCGGACAGACCATGAACACTGAAGCTTTCTTT. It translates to CASSGQTMNTEAFF.